The 23 T cell receptor beta chains below come from one sample, sequenced in a study of early T cells in non-severe SARS-CoV-2 infection. A single record per CDR3 protein comes from TCRdb applying MiXCR to the 5' RACE reads. The table records about 33,000 distinct CDR3 sequences, 4.7% of them present only once. The sample consisted of whole blood. The receptors originated from an adult who was a healthcare worker with PCR-confirmed SARS-CoV-2 infection or an uninfected control (not recorded which).

This clonotype has more than one count but fewer than ten. The CDR3 DNA sequence: TGTGCCAGCAGCCAAGGCGAAGGGGTCACCGGGGAGCTGTTTTTT. Encoded protein: CASSQGEGVTGELFF. The rearrangement links TRBV14 to TRBJ2-2, with D perhaps matching TRBD1 (5 bases). V was clipped by 1 base and J by 4 bases, with 10 bases between them. CDR1 is SGHDN and CDR2 is FVKESK in the germline V gene. This CDR3 spans 15 amino acids. Drawing the rest from reference TRBV14 and TRBJ2-2, the complete variable domain is EAGVTQFPSHSVIEKGQTVTLRCDPISGHDNLYWYRRVMGKEIKFLLHFVKESKQDESGMPNNRFLAERTGGTYSTLKVQPAELEDSGVYFCASSQGEGVTGELFFGEGSRLTVL.

This clonotype was picked up many times. The chain recombines TRBV20-1 with TRBJ2-7; D uncertain. The CDR3 runs to 11 residues. Trimming left V 6 bases short and J 6 bases short, with 12 bases between. The germline gives CDR1 DFQATT, CDR2 SNEGSKA (reference sequence). Written as DNA, the CDR3 is TGCAGTGCCTCTGAACCCGGCGAGCAGTACTTC. This codes for CSASEPGEQYF.

This clonotype was detected many times. The rearrangement links TRBV12-3 or TRBV12-4 to TRBJ2-3, with a tentative D call TRBD1 (6 bases). The CDR3 spans 18 residues. The V end lost 6 bases, the J end lost 1 base, and 23 bases lay between the germline ends. The CDR3 spells CASSPTPTGIRGTDTQYF. The DNA of the CDR3 is TGTGCCAGCAGCCCCACGCCAACAGGGATTAGAGGCACAGATACGCAGTATTTT.

This clonotype was counted only a few times. The chain links TRBV29-1 to TRBJ2-1, with 9 nucleotides matching TRBD1. V dropped 6 bases and J dropped 3; count of bases not matched to a gene: 3. CDR1 and CDR2 from the germline V gene are SQVTM and ANQGSEA. The CDR3 runs to 13 residues. The CDR3 coding sequence is TGCAGCGTCGGGACAGGGAACTACAATGAGCAGTTCTTC. It translates to CSVGTGNYNEQFF.

The genes are TRBV10-1 and TRBJ2-2, with 8 bases identical to TRBD1. V trimming: 7 bases; J trimming: 7 bases; junction bases outside the gene matches: 5. The CDR3 is made up of 13 amino acids. Per germline, CDR1 WNHNN and CDR2 SYGVQD (reference sequence). CDR3: CASKQGASGELFF. CDR3 sequence (DNA): TGCGCCAGCAAGCAGGGGGCAAGCGGGGAGCTGTTTTTT.

This clonotype was seen ten or more times. The chain couples TRBV4-1 to TRBJ2-7; the D gene could be TRBD1 or TRBD2 (6 bases each). Germline V lookup: CDR1 MGHRA, CDR2 YSYEKL. V was cut by 0 bases and J by 6 bases, with 9 bases left in between. The CDR3 is 13 amino acids. The DNA of the CDR3 is TGCGCCAGCAGCCAAGAGGGGGGCCTCGAGCAGTACTTC. Translating it yields CASSQEGGLEQYF.

In this sample, this clonotype turned up many times. This chain uses TRBV7-9 with TRBJ2-7, with TRBD1 matching 8 bases. The CDR3 runs 17 residues. V lost 4 bases and J lost 2; bases outside the gene matches: 13. The germline V gene has CDR1 SEHNR and CDR2 FQNEAQ (reference sequence). CDR3 sequence: CASSSPGSGQVAYEQYF. CDR3 coding DNA: TGTGCCAGCAGCTCCCCTGGTTCGGGACAGGTGGCCTACGAGCAGTACTTC.

This clonotype was seen many times. The chain joins TRBV11-2 to TRBJ1-1, with a tentative D call TRBD1 (5 bases). Germline CDR1 SGHAT, CDR2 FQNNGV. Between the trimmed V and J ends, which lost 4 bases and 1 base, there was a span of 16 bases. The CDR3 contains 16 residues. The CDR3 region is CASSSTPDIWNTEAFF. The CDR3 DNA reads as TGTGCCAGCAGCTCGACTCCGGACATCTGGAACACTGAAGCTTTCTTT.

In this sample, this clonotype turned up many times. This chain links TRBV7-2 with TRBJ2-3; TRBD2 aligns across 11 bases. The junction had 7 bases not matched to a gene; V was cut back by 5 bases and J by 3 bases. Germline lookup yields CDR1 SGHTA and CDR2 FQGNSA. This CDR3 spans 16 amino acids. The CDR3 nucleotides are TGTGCCAGCAGCCCTCTAGCGGGGGGAGGGACAGATACGCAGTATTTT. It translates to CASSPLAGGGTDTQYF.

This clonotype was picked up many times. V usage is TRBV5-1 and J usage is TRBJ2-3, with 12 bases identical to TRBD2. Germline CDR1 SGHRS, CDR2 YFSETQ. The trim removed 0 bases at V and 2 bases at J, leaving 1 base unmatched. This CDR3 spans 16 amino acids. In DNA form, the CDR3 reads TGCGCCAGCAGCTTGGCTAGCGGGGGGGCCACAGATACGCAGTATTTT. Its protein product is CASSLASGGATDTQYF.

The CDR3 reads CASSPGLADIYNEQFF. The CDR3 nucleotides read TGTGCCAGCAGCCCGGGACTAGCGGATATCTACAATGAGCAGTTCTTC. The gene calls are TRBV7-2 and TRBJ2-1; 11 nucleotides align to TRBD2. J gave up 3 bases and V 5 bases, and 6 bases lay outside the gene matches. Germline-derived CDR1 and CDR2 are SGHTA and FQGNSA. The CDR3 has 16 residues.

This clonotype occurred many times. The chain joins TRBV28 to TRBJ2-1; D uncertain. Germline V gives CDR1 MDHEN, CDR2 SYDVKM. V shed 5 bases and J shed 0 bases, with 14 bases lying between them. The CDR3 spans 16 residues. DNA of the CDR3: TGTGCCAGCAGTCTACACCCGTCTAGCTCCTACAATGAGCAGTTCTTC. It specifies CASSLHPSSSYNEQFF.

This clonotype was seen at least ten times. V is TRBV9 and J is TRBJ2-7; 7 bases line up with TRBD1. V lost 5 bases, J lost 2 bases, and 7 bases stayed unmatched. Germline-derived CDR1 and CDR2 are SGDLS and YYNGEE. CDR3 size: 14 residues. The CDR3 DNA reads as TGTGCCAGCAGTGTTGGGACAGCGCCCTACGAGCAGTACTTC. Its translation: CASSVGTAPYEQYF.

This clonotype has ten or more counts. The chain uses TRBV7-2 and TRBJ2-1, with a tentative D call TRBD1 (5 bases). Trimming removed 0 bases from V and 5 bases from J, with 5 bases in between. Germline V lookup: CDR1 SGHTA, CDR2 FQGNSA. The CDR3 extends over 13 amino acids. The chain's CDR3 is CASSLARDNEQFF. Written as DNA, the CDR3 is TGTGCCAGCAGCTTAGCCAGGGACAATGAGCAGTTCTTC.

Many counts were recorded for this clonotype. The rearrangement uses TRBV4-3 and TRBJ2-1; D remains unclear. This CDR3 spans 14 amino acids. Trimming left V 4 bases short and J 0 bases short, with 7 bases between. Germline-derived CDR1 and CDR2 are LGHNA and YSLEER. Written as DNA, the CDR3 is TGCGCCAGCAGCCGGGATAGCTCCTACAATGAGCAGTTCTTC. Translating it yields CASSRDSSYNEQFF.

The table lists this clonotype with many counts. The genes are TRBV7-2 and TRBJ1-6; D may be TRBD1 (5 bases). This CDR3 is 15 amino acids long. V was pared by 4 bases and J by 6 bases, with 13 bases between. Germline V gene sequence: CDR1 SGHTA, CDR2 FQGNSA. This chain's CDR3 is CASSSDRNVNSPLHF. CDR3 bases: TGTGCCAGCAGCTCCGACAGAAATGTTAATTCACCCCTCCACTTT.

In its sample, this clonotype was seen many times. This chain uses TRBV7-2 with TRBJ1-4; 7 bases line up with TRBD1. Germline CDR1 and CDR2: SGHTA and FQGNSA. CDR3 size: 16 residues. V was clipped by 3 bases and J by 10 bases; unmatched bases: 14. CDR3 coding DNA: TGTGCCAGCAGCTTTCAGGAGGGGGCGTCTGCGGGAAAACTGTTTTTT. Translation: CASSFQEGASAGKLFF.

Many counts were recorded for this clonotype. At one of its ends the junction is not consistent with the germline gene, which may arise from a read error. Here the CDR3 reads CASREGTGGWNIQYF. The CDR3 nucleotides read TGTGCCAGCAGGGAAGGGACAGGGGGATGGAACATTCAGTACTTC. This chain joins TRBV2 and TRBJ2-4, with 11 bases that match TRBD1. The CDR3 has 15 amino acids. CDR1 and CDR2 (germline): SNHLY, FYNNEI.

This rearrangement joins TRBV12-3 or TRBV12-4 to TRBJ1-2, with 8 bases aligning to TRBD1. The CDR3 extends over 15 amino acids. Trimming took 5 bases from V and 3 from J; bases not matched to a gene: 8. CDR3 protein: CASSKAGQGYYGYTF. Here the CDR3 DNA reads TGTGCCAGCAGTAAGGCCGGACAGGGTTACTATGGCTACACCTTC.

This clonotype was seen many times. J is TRBJ1-1 and V is TRBV5-1; no clear D gene. The CDR3 sequence is 14 residues long. Trimming took 0 bases from V and 0 from J, leaving 6 bases between them. Germline V gene lookup returns CDR1 SGHRS and CDR2 YFSETQ. The CDR3 nucleotides read TGCGCCAGCAGCTTGGCCGACCTGAACACTGAAGCTTTCTTT. Translation gives CASSLADLNTEAFF.

This clonotype was seen many times. V is TRBV12-3 or TRBV12-4 and J is TRBJ2-3; 9 bases agree with TRBD2. CDR3 length: 14 amino acids. The junction had 1 base not matched to a gene; V was cut back by 6 bases and J by 0 bases. CDR3 residues: CASRSGGSTDTQYF. CDR3 in DNA: TGTGCCAGCAGGAGCGGGGGGAGCACAGATACGCAGTATTTT.

This clonotype has just a few counts. The V call is TRBV3-1, the J call TRBJ2-2; 7 bases match TRBD2. V was pared by 4 bases and J by 8 bases, with 4 bases of the junction left unmatched. Germline V gives CDR1 LGHDT, CDR2 YNNKEL (reference sequence). This CDR3 region has 13 residues. Here the CDR3 DNA reads TGTGCCAGCAGCCTAGGACTAGAAGGGGAGCTGTTTTTT. Amino acid sequence: CASSLGLEGELFF.

This clonotype was observed at least ten times. V usage is TRBV7-2 and J usage is TRBJ2-4; 8 bases agree with TRBD1. V lost 5 bases and J lost 6; bases outside the gene matches: 6. The CDR3 covers 14 residues. Germline V CDR1 and CDR2: SGHTA, FQGNSA. The CDR3, as DNA: TGTGCCAGCAGCCTATCCGGACAGGGAAACATTCAGTACTTC. Encoded protein: CASSLSGQGNIQYF.